Following are 12 T cell receptor beta chains from one sample sequenced in a study of CXCR3-negative and CXCR3-positive naive CD8 T cells. 5' RACE that incorporated UMI labels was used to prepare the TRB cDNA libraries. After re-calling the 5' RACE reads, TCRdb lists one entry per CDR3 protein, DNA absent. This table lists 84,000 or so distinct CDR3 sequences. The specimen was naive CXCR3- CD8+ T cells from blood. Subset described: CD45RO-CCR7+CD27+CD95- naive CD8+ T cells lacking CXCR3 (TNR3-). The origin of the receptors is a human donor in good health. Some clones in this sample may be carry-over from other donors' samples.

The CDR3 loop reads CSAWDPAGDEQYF. The chain recombines TRBV20-1 with TRBJ2-7; the D call from TCRdb, TRBD1, cannot be confirmed without DNA. Germline V gene sequence: CDR1 DFQATT, CDR2 SNEGSKA (reference sequence). CDR3 length: 13 residues.

This sequence joins TRBV10-3 and TRBJ2-1. The germline V gene encodes CDR1 ENHRY and CDR2 SYGVKD. This CDR3 has 11 residues. The CDR3 is CALQSNNEQFF.

The rearrangement uses TRBV20-1 and TRBJ2-1; the TCRdb D gene call, TRBD1, has no DNA to confirm it. CDR1 and CDR2 from the germline V gene are DFQATT and SNEGSKA (reference sequence). This CDR3 has 16 amino acids. The CDR3 region is CSARDRAVPSYNEQFF.

The chain joins TRBV15 to TRBJ2-7; TCRdb proposes TRBD1, but this gene call is untestable without DNA. Per the germline V gene, CDR1 is LNHNV and CDR2 is YYDKDF (reference sequence). The CDR3 covers 15 residues. The CDR3 region is CATSRGDTSSYEQYF.

The chain has TRBV4-3 and TRBJ2-1. Per the germline V gene, CDR1 is LGHNA and CDR2 is YSLEER. The CDR3 has 16 amino acids. The CDR3 here is CASSQDRSQAYNEQFF.

CDR3 sequence: CASSEYGTDSANEKLFF. The chain combines TRBV25-1 with TRBJ1-4; there is no DNA to check the TCRdb D call of TRBD1. In germline, CDR1 is MGHDK, CDR2 SYGVNS. The CDR3 has 17 residues.

The rearrangement uses TRBV29-1 and TRBJ2-2; without DNA, the TCRdb call of TRBD1 cannot be checked. The CDR3 contains 12 residues. CDR1 is SQVTM and CDR2 is ANQGSEA in the germline V gene. The CDR3 sequence: CSVVQGSGELFF.

The chain joins TRBV29-1 to TRBJ2-2; TCRdb selects TRBD1, and the lack of DNA leaves this call unchecked. The CDR3 spans 14 residues. Per germline, CDR1 SQVTM and CDR2 ANQGSEA. CDR3 sequence reads: CSVEDLVTPGELFF.

The V gene is TRBV5-1, the J gene TRBJ2-1; TCRdb reports TRBD1, a call that lacks DNA to check it against. This CDR3 comprises 14 residues. Germline V gene lookup returns CDR1 SGHRS and CDR2 YFSETQ. The CDR3 spells CASAYRQGRNEQFF. Full variable domain (outside the CDR3, taken from reference TRBV5-1 and TRBJ2-1): KAGVTQTPRYLIKTRGQQVTLSCSPISGHRSVSWYQQTPGQGLQFLFEYFSETQRNKGNFPGRFSGRQFSNSRSEMNVSTLELGDSALYLCASAYRQGRNEQFFGPGTRLTVL.

This chain joins TRBV15 and TRBJ1-1. From germline, CDR1 is LNHNV and CDR2 YYDKDF (reference sequence). This CDR3 region has 15 residues. The chain's CDR3 is CATSRERETGIEAFF.

The CDR3 sequence: CASSPRGPSYNEQFF. The chain combines TRBV14 with TRBJ2-1; the TCRdb D gene call, TRBD2, has no DNA to confirm it. This CDR3 contains 15 residues. CDR1 and CDR2 (germline): SGHDN, FVKESK.

The J gene is TRBJ2-7, the V gene TRBV7-8; the TCRdb call, TRBD2, lacks DNA for checking. Germline V CDR1 and CDR2: SGHVS, FQNEAQ. This CDR3 has 16 amino acids. This chain's CDR3 is CASSLGLAGPSYEQYF.